The clone carrying this T cell receptor (beta chain) was counted ten times or more. Its specificity is unknown. TCR beta CDR3 was amplified from genomic DNA by two-round multiplex PCR. The authors ran first-round PCR with primers specific to each TRBV and TRBJ gene. TCRdb analysed the multiplex PCR reads with MiXCR anew, one entry per CDR3 protein. The sample holds tens of thousands of distinct CDR3 sequences, approximately 25% seen once. CDR1 and CDR2 (germline): SNHLY, FYNNEI. The V gene lost 4 bases and the J gene lost 5 bases, with 14 bases spanning the gap. The length of the CDR3 is 14 residues. This sample stems from a study of prognosis after radiotherapy for stage I lung cancer. Broader study findings: It was in patients who developed distant metastases that Shannon entropy after stereotactic body radiation therapy was lower. Medians of roughly 10,000 versus 7,000 showed unique TCR clone counts falling after stereotactic body radiation therapy.

Sequences were derived from PBMCs, sampled before or after stereotactic body radiation therapy (not recorded which). This clonotype was obtained from a donor at least 50 years old with non-small cell lung cancer. The chain combines TRBV2 with TRBJ1-2; tentative D call: TRBD1 (5 bases). The CDR3 region is CASSALAGSYGYTF. The CDR3 region has the DNA TGTGCCAGCAGTGCTTTAGCAGGGAGTTATGGCTACACCTTC.